The present TCR beta chain was sequenced within a study of shared clonotypes between healthy human individuals. Some clones are missing from TCRdb's copy, which holds only in-frame ones; the method was immunoSEQ multiplex PCR. The sample includes 2 million to 2.5 million clones, approximately 93% seen only once; the top ten take roughly 0.36%. This TCR came from a young man in good health. Some clones in this sample may be carry-over from other donors' samples. Sequencing input: naive CD4+ T cells from PBMCs. Regarding subset: CD45RA+ positively selected.

The CDR3 DNA reads TGCGCCAGCAGCTTGGTACCGGATGACTATGGCTACACCTTC. This gives the protein CASSLVPDDYGYTF. The V gene is TRBV5-1, the J gene TRBJ1-2; D gene ambiguous. The CDR3 sequence is 14 residues long. Per the germline V gene, CDR1 is SGHRS and CDR2 is YFSETQ. Between the trimmed V and J ends, which lost 0 bases and 3 bases, there was a span of 9 bases.